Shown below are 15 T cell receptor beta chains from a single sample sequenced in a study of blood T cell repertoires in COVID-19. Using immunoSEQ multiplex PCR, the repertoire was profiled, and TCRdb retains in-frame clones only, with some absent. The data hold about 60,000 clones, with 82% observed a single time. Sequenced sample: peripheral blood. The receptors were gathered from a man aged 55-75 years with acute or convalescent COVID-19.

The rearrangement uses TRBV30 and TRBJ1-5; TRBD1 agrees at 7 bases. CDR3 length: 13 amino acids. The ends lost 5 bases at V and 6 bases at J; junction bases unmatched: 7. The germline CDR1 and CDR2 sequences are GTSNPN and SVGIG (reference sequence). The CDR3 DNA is TGTGCCTGGGCCCCGACAGGGAGTCAGCCCCAGCATTTT. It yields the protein CAWAPTGSQPQHF.

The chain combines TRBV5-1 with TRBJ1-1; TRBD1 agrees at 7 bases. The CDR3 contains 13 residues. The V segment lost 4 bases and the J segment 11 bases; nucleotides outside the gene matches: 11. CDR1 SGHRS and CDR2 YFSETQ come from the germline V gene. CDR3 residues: CASSIDRAPGAFF. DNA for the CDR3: TGCGCCAGCAGCATCGACAGGGCTCCAGGCGCTTTCTTT.

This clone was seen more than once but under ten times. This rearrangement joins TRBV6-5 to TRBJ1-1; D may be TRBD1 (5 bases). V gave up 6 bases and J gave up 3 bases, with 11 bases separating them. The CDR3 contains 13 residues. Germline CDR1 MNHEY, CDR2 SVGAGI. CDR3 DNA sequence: TGTGCCAGCAGATTTGTACAGGACACTGAAGCTTTCTTT. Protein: CASRFVQDTEAFF.

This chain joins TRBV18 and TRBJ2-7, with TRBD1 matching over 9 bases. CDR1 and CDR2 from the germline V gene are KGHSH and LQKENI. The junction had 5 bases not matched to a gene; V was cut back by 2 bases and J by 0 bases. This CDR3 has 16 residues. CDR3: CASSPVGQGTSYEQYV. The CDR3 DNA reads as TGTGCCAGCTCACCAGTGGGACAGGGAACCTCCTACGAGCAGTACGTC.

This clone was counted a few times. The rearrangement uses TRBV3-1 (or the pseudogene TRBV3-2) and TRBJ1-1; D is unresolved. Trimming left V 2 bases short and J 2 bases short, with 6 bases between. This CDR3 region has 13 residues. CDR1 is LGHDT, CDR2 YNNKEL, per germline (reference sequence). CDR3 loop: CASSQRVNTEAFF. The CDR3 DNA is TGTGCCAGCAGCCAAAGAGTCAACACTGAAGCTTTCTTT.

CDR3: CASSQRRLAGGPSSYNEQFF. The CDR3 DNA reads as TGTGCCAGCAGCCAAAGGAGACTAGCGGGGGGACCCTCATCCTACAATGAGCAGTTCTTC. The chain couples TRBV13 to TRBJ2-1, with 13 bases lining up with TRBD2. V lost 5 bases and J lost 1; bases outside the gene matches: 14. CDR1 is PRHDT and CDR2 is FYEKMQ in the germline V gene (reference sequence). The CDR3 is made up of 20 amino acids.

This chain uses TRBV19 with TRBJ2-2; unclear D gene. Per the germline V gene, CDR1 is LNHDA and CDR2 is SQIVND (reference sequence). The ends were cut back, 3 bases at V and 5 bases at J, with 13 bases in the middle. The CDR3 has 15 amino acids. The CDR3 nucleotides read TGTGCCAGTAGTATCACACGGCAGGCAACCGGGGAGCTGTTTTTT. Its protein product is CASSITRQATGELFF.

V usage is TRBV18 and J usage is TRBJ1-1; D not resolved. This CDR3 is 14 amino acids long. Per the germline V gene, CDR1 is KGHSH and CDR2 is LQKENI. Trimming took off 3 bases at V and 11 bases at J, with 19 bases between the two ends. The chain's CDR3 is CASSPSSEARSAFF. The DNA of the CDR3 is TGTGCCAGCTCACCTTCGAGCGAAGCCCGGAGCGCTTTCTTT.

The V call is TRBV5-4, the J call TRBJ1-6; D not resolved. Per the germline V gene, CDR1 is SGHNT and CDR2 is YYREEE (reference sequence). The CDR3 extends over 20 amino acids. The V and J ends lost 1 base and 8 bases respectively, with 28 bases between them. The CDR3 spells CASSLTTLWPRSSAYSPLHF. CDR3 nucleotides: TGTGCCAGCAGCTTGACCACCCTTTGGCCCCGGAGCTCGGCGTATTCACCCCTCCACTTT.

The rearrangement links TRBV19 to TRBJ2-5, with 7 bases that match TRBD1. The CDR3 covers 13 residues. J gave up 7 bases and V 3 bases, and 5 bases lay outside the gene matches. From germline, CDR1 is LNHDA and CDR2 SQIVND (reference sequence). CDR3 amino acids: CASSIRQGVTQYF. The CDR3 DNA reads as TGTGCCAGTAGTATTAGGCAGGGGGTGACCCAGTACTTC.

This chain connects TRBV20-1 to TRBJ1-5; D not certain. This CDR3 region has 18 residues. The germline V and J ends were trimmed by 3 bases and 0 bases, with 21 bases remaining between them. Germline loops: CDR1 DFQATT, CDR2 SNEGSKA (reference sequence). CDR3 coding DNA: TGCAGTGCTAGTGGCCCACCGATGTTGACTCATAGCAATCAGCCCCAGCATTTT. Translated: CSASGPPMLTHSNQPQHF.

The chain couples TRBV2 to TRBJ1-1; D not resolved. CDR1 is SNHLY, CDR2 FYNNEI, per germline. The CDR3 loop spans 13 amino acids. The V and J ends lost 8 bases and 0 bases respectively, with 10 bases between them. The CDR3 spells CASALRVNTEAFF. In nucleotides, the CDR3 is TGTGCCAGCGCTTTACGGGTGAACACTGAAGCTTTCTTT.

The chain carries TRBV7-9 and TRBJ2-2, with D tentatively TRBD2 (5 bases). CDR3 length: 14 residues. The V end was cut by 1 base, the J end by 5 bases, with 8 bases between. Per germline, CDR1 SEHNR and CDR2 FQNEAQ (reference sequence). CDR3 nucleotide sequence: TGTGCCAGCAGCTTAGTGGGAGAAACCGGGGAGCTGTTTTTT. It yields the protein CASSLVGETGELFF.

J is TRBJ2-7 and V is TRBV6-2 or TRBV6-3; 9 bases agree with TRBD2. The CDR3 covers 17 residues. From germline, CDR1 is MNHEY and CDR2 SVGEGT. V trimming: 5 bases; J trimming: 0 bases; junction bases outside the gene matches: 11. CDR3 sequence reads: CASSHSGGAPNSYEQYV. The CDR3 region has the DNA TGTGCCAGCAGTCATAGCGGGGGCGCACCTAACTCCTACGAGCAGTACGTC.

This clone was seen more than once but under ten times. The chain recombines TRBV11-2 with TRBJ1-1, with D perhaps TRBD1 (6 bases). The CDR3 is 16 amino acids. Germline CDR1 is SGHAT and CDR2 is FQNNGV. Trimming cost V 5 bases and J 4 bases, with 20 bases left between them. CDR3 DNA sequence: TGTGCCAGCAGCACCAGAGGAGGGGGGGCTGGCACTGAAGCTTTCTTT. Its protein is CASSTRGGGAGTEAFF.